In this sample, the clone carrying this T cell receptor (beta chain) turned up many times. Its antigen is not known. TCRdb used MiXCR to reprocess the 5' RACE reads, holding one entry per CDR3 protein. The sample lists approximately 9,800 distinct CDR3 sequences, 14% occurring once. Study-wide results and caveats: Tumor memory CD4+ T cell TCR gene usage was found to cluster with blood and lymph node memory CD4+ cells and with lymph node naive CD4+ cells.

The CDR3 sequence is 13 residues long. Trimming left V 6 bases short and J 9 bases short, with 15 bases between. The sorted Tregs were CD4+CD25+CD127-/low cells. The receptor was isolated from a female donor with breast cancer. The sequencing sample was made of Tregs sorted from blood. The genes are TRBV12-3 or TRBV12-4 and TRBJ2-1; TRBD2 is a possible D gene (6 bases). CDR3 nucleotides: TGTGCCAGCAGCCCGGGCCGGGGGAGTGAGCAGTTCTTC. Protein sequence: CASSPGRGSEQFF.